This T cell receptor (beta chain) is from a study of shared clonotypes between healthy human individuals. Naive CD8 cells, CD45RO-negative and positively selected for CCR7, excluded terminally differentiated effector memory CD45RA+ cells. This CDR3 comprises 16 residues. Germline lookup yields CDR1 SNHLY and CDR2 FYNNEI. Between the trimmed V and J ends, which lost 0 bases and 2 bases, there was a span of 12 bases. Using immunoSEQ multiplex PCR, the repertoire was profiled, and TCRdb retains in-frame clones only, with some absent. Of about 800,000 clones in the sample, about 97% were seen once. Sequences were obtained from naive CD8+ T cells sorted from blood. This receptor was identified in a man aged 25 to 45 in good health. The V and J genes are TRBV2 and TRBJ2-3; D may be TRBD2 (6 bases). The CDR3 spells CASSEARAGNTDTQYF. DNA of the CDR3: TGTGCCAGCAGTGAAGCTCGGGCGGGAAACACAGATACGCAGTATTTT.